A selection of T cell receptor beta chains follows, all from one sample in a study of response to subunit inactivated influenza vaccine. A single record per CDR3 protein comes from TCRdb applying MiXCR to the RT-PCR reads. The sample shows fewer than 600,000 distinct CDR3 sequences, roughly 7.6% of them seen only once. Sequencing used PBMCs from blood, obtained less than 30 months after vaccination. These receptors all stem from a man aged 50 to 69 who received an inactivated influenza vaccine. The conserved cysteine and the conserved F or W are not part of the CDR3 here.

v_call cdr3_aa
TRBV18 ASSPIGTGKYEQY
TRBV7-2 ASSHLSQGYT
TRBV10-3 AISPRTGNADQETQY
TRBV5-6 ASRFAGVFYNEQF
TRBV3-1 ASSQVEIAGERTQY
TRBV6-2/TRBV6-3 ASSYSPSGIVTQY
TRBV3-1 ASSHTYSRAAQETQY
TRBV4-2 ASSQDRRAVYGYT
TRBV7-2 ASSVLIGSGTEAF
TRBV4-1 ASSPTGVANYGYT
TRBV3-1 ASSQDTGRQETQY
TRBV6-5 ASSSLGAGNTIY
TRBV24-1 ATGLAGQETQY
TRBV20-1 SATRQGTDTQY
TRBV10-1 ASSLTPDSLYT
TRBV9 ASSEREWGYNEQF
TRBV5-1 ASSPTIRRGTQETQY
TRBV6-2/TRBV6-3 ASNYRGAISGANVLT
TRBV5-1 ASSFYQAGDFTGELF
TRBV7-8 ASSHSGRAGANVLT
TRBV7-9 ASSRGRDYNEQF
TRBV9 ASSADVLGGSEQF
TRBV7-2 ASSTKQGRGSQETQY
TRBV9 ASGRFSGANVLT
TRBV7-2 ASSLAPGLANTGELF
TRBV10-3 AISEIASGGTLSRSNEQF
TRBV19 ASSMGERYEQY
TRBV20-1 SAPSRGGTEAF
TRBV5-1 ASSLARTGIINEQF
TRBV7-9 ASSLGGTEQY
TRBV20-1 SAKVGLASVTGELF
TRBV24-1 ATGRGGRDEQF
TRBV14 ASNQRSSGNTIY
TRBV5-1 ASSAEAQGGYTEAF
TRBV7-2 ASSLDVRTGPYEQY
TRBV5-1 ASSVGHPYEQY
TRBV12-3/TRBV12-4 ASSFSGGGQSYEQY